These T cell receptor beta chains were read from a single sample in a study of T cell responses to AZD1222 COVID-19 vaccine. Here immunoSEQ multiplex PCR was the method, and the copy in TCRdb shows in-frame clones only, minus some. Of fewer than 150,000 clones in the sample, more than 80% are singletons; the top ten hold approximately 4%. Sequenced material: peripheral blood, taken on day 0 of AZD1222 vaccination. The receptors were sampled from an adult in good health. The CDR3 runs from the conserved cysteine through the conserved F or W. D genes are given only for firm matches. Clone size is given for some rows only: seen once, a few or many times, or a class if the clone is expanded.

v_call	d_call	j_call	clone_size	cdr3_aa	cdr3_nt
TRBV10-2	NA	TRBJ2-2	NA	CARAGRGPTLNTGELFF	TGCGCCCGAGCAGGAAGGGGCCCAACGCTGAACACCGGGGAGCTGTTTTTT
TRBV29-1	TRBD1	TRBJ1-1	NA	CSVRDRGVGTEAFF	TGCAGCGTCCGGGACAGGGGAGTTGGCACTGAAGCTTTCTTT
TRBV5-5	NA	TRBJ1-1	NA	CASSLGSSQNTEAFF	TGTGCCAGCAGCTTGGGATCAAGCCAGAACACTGAAGCTTTCTTT
TRBV10-1	NA	TRBJ1-2	once	CASSEGPNYGYTF	TGCGCCAGCAGTGAAGGGCCTAACTATGGCTACACCTTC
TRBV3-1/TRBV3-2	NA	TRBJ1-1	many	CASSPSGDWSGAFF	TGTGCCAGCAGCCCGTCAGGGGATTGGAGTGGAGCTTTCTTT
TRBV19	TRBD1	TRBJ2-7	NA	CASSIIDRGYEQYF	TGTGCCAGTAGTATAATAGACAGGGGCTACGAGCAGTACTTC
TRBV28	NA	TRBJ2-1	once	CASSLLGGRINEQFF	TGTGCCAGCAGTTTATTGGGGGGGCGCATCAATGAGCAGTTCTTC
TRBV19	TRBD1	TRBJ1-1	NA	CASSIGQGAVGNTEAFF	TGTGCCAGTAGTATCGGACAGGGGGCGGTGGGGAACACTGAAGCTTTCTTT
TRBV3-1/TRBV3-2	NA	TRBJ1-1	NA	CASSTVDSLNTEAFF	TGTGCCAGCAGCACCGTCGACAGCCTGAACACTGAAGCTTTCTTT
TRBV5-1	TRBD2	TRBJ2-2	once	CASSPRGEANTGELFF	TGCGCCAGCAGCCCACGGGGGGAAGCGAACACCGGGGAGCTGTTTTTT
TRBV20-1	NA	TRBJ2-1	NA	CSASGRGGARNEQFF	TGCAGTGCTAGTGGAAGGGGGGGGGCCCGGAATGAGCAGTTCTTC